This T cell receptor (beta chain) is drawn from a study of blood T cell repertoires in COVID-19. Across the whole study: The analysed material was cDNA or gDNA that came from T cells, B-cell-depleted T cells, or PBMCs.

Germline CDR1 ENHRY, CDR2 SYGVKD. Trimming removed 6 bases from V and 0 bases from J, with 9 bases in between. The CDR3 is 14 amino acids. Only a few counts were recorded for this clone. Across 24 US areas, participants ranged in age from 18 to 89 years. Source study methods: For nucleated cells, counts were estimated from reference gene primer amplification. The assay was immunoSEQ multiplex PCR, and TCRdb's table has in-frame clones only and misses some. The V and J calls and the clone size are those of that table, but D and trimming were determined from the DNA. The sample lists about 230,000 clones, around 89% occurring once.

Sequenced input: PBMCs or T cells enriched from blood (not recorded which). V and J are TRBV10-3 and TRBJ1-3; D possibly corresponds to TRBD1 (5 bases). The source of this sequence is a woman in her thirties or forties with acute COVID-19. The CDR3 bases are TGTGCCATCAGAGACAGTAACTCTGGAAACACCATATATTTT. This codes for CAIRDSNSGNTIYF.